A single sample is the source of the 13 T cell receptor beta chains below, sequenced in a study of CD8 T cells in ankylosing spondylitis. Regarding the study as a whole: One TCR beta motif, made up of about 8 highly homologous variants, appeared characteristic of ankylosing spondylitis blood.

TCRdb used MiXCR to reprocess the 5' RACE reads, holding one entry per CDR3 protein. The sample yields around 480,000 distinct CDR3 sequences, roughly 17% seen once. No cognate antigen is known for these TCRs. The sample consisted of blood, either unsorted or a sorted T cell fraction (not recorded which). The receptor set was obtained from a male donor with ankylosing spondylitis.

The chain links TRBV20-1 to TRBJ2-1, with D possibly matching TRBD2 (6 bases). V gave up 6 bases and J gave up 9 bases, with 12 bases separating them. The CDR3 loop spans 11 amino acids. The germline V gene has CDR1 DFQATT and CDR2 SNEGSKA (reference sequence). For the CDR3, the DNA is TGCAGTGCAACGGGAGACCTTGAGCAGTTCTTC. It translates to CSATGDLEQFF.

The rearrangement uses TRBV5-1 and TRBJ1-1; a possible D gene is TRBD1 (5 bases). Germline V gene data show CDR1 as SGHRS and CDR2 as YFSETQ. The CDR3 extends over 15 amino acids. Trimming pared 0 bases from V and 4 bases from J, leaving 13 bases between. CDR3 sequence: CASSLAGRGTTEAFF. In DNA form, the CDR3 reads TGCGCCAGCAGCTTGGCCGGTCGGGGGACCACTGAAGCTTTCTTT.

This clonotype has a handful of counts. The chain employs TRBV7-2 and TRBJ2-7, with 8 nucleotides matching TRBD2. The V segment lost 1 base and the J segment 3 bases; nucleotides outside the gene matches: 2. The CDR3 runs 14 residues. The germline V gene has CDR1 SGHTA and CDR2 FQGNSA. The CDR3 sequence is CASSLVREGYEQYF. In DNA, the CDR3 is TGTGCCAGCAGCTTAGTTCGGGAGGGCTACGAGCAGTACTTC.

This clonotype was seen more than once but under ten times. The gene calls are TRBV7-9 and TRBJ1-5; no clear D gene. The ends were cut back, 1 base at V and 6 bases at J, with 4 bases in the middle. The CDR3 totals 12 residues. Germline CDR1 SEHNR, CDR2 FQNEAQ (reference sequence). The CDR3: CASSLDGQPQHF. The CDR3 bases are TGTGCCAGCAGCTTAGATGGTCAGCCCCAGCATTTT.

The V and J genes are TRBV6-2 or TRBV6-3 and TRBJ2-3; D gene unclear. Trimming stripped 8 bases from V and 4 bases from J, with 13 bases between. Germline CDR1 is MNHEY and CDR2 is SVGEGT. The CDR3 is made up of 13 amino acids. The CDR3 here is CASQTPVADTQYF. CDR3 in DNA: TGTGCCAGCCAAACACCCGTGGCAGATACGCAGTATTTT.

The J gene is TRBJ1-3, the V gene TRBV3-1; 7 bases match TRBD1. The J segment lost 0 bases and the V segment lost 6 bases, leaving 14 bases of the junction unmatched. The CDR3 is 18 residues long. CDR1 and CDR2 from the germline V gene are LGHDT and YNNKEL (reference sequence). The CDR3 DNA reads as TGTGCCAGCAGGGTCCAGGGGGTCTCGCGTCTCTCTGGAAACACCATATATTTT. This encodes CASRVQGVSRLSGNTIYF. Full variable domain (missing parts from reference TRBV3-1 and TRBJ1-3): DTAVSQTPKYLVTQMGNDKSIKCEQNLGHDTMYWYKQDSKKFLKIMFSYNNKELIINETVPNRFSPKSPDKAHLNLHINSLELGDSAVYFCASRVQGVSRLSGNTIYFGEGSWLTVV.

This clonotype turned up a few times. The V gene is TRBV20-1, the J gene TRBJ1-5; 7 bases are shared with TRBD1. The CDR3 length is 15 residues. CDR1 and CDR2 from the germline V gene are DFQATT and SNEGSKA (reference sequence). With 0 bases clipped from V and 5 bases from J, the junction kept 7 bases outside the gene matches. The CDR3 spells CSARDPRDSHQPQHF. CDR3 DNA: TGCAGTGCTAGAGATCCCCGGGACAGCCATCAGCCCCAGCATTTT.

This clonotype showed up just a few times. CDR3: CASSPRTGSSPIGGYTF. The CDR3 DNA follows: TGTGCCAGCAGCCCTCGGACAGGGTCTTCCCCCATAGGAGGCTACACCTTC. The gene calls are TRBV9 and TRBJ1-2; 8 bases are shared with TRBD1. With V trimmed by 4 bases and J by 8 bases, 19 bases remained unmatched. CDR3 length equals 17 residues. The V gene's germline CDR1 is SGDLS and CDR2 YYNGEE.

J is TRBJ1-6 and V is TRBV7-2; 10 nucleotides align to TRBD1. The CDR3 has 15 amino acids. Unmatched junction bases numbered 5, after V lost 4 bases and J lost 8 bases. Germline-derived CDR1 and CDR2 are SGHTA and FQGNSA. The CDR3 protein is CASSWTGTGDSPLHF. CDR3 coding DNA: TGTGCCAGCAGCTGGACCGGGACAGGGGATTCACCCCTCCACTTT.

This sequence joins TRBV19 and TRBJ1-5; D uncertain. Germline-derived CDR1 and CDR2 are LNHDA and SQIVND (reference sequence). This CDR3 contains 13 residues. The V and J ends lost 3 bases and 3 bases respectively, with 6 bases between them. The CDR3 region has the DNA TGTGCCAGTAGTATTAGTCACAATCAGCCCCAGCATTTT. It specifies CASSISHNQPQHF.

This chain joins TRBV10-3 and TRBJ2-4, with D perhaps TRBD1 (6 bases). The CDR3 runs to 15 residues. V gave up 6 bases and J gave up 2 bases, with 14 bases separating them. Germline V gene lookup returns CDR1 ENHRY and CDR2 SYGVKD. DNA for the CDR3: TGTGCCATCAGCGACCCAACAGGGACCAAAAACATTCAGTACTTC. The encoded protein is CAISDPTGTKNIQYF.

The chain links TRBV20-1 to TRBJ2-2; 7 bases agree with TRBD2. Germline CDR1 DFQATT, CDR2 SNEGSKA (reference sequence). The J segment lost 5 bases and the V segment lost 0 bases, leaving 6 bases of the junction unmatched. This CDR3 is built from 15 residues. The CDR3 nucleotides read TGCAGTGCTAGAGAATCCGGGGGGAGGACCGGGGAGCTGTTTTTT. It encodes CSARESGGRTGELFF.

This clonotype was detected a few times. The V call is TRBV29-1, the J call TRBJ1-5; no clear D gene. Germline V gene data show CDR1 as SQVTM and CDR2 as ANQGSEA. The CDR3 length is 13 residues. The V and J ends lost 8 bases and 3 bases respectively, with 14 bases between them. The CDR3 nucleotides read TGCAGCATCCGCCGGGCCGACAATCAGCCCCAGCATTTT. This translates into CSIRRADNQPQHF. The full variable domain, in which reference TRBV29-1 and TRBJ1-5 provide the parts outside the CDR3, is SAVISQKPSRDICQRGTSLTIQCQVDSQVTMMFWYRQQPGQSLTLIATANQGSEATYESGFVIDKFPISRPNLTFSTLTVSNMSPEDSSIYLCSIRRADNQPQHFGDGTRLSIL.